One T cell receptor beta chain is described in this entry. Its antigen is unknown. It was into CD45RA+ naive and CD45RA-negative memory subsets that the CD4+ cells were split. The data belong to a study of shared clonotypes between healthy human individuals. Germline V gene lookup returns CDR1 SGHDN and CDR2 FVKESK. Trimming removed 2 bases from V and 1 base from J, with 9 bases in between. The CDR3 is 16 amino acids. Study-wide results and caveats: Sequencing depth was expected to influence donor clonotype sharing.

In the authors' workflow: ImmunoSEQ junction-only sequences lacked quality scores, so their filtering differed. Here immunoSEQ multiplex PCR was the method, and the copy in TCRdb shows in-frame clones only, minus some. V and J calls and clone size are those listed in that table; D and trimming were worked out from the DNA. The data show about 230,000 clones, over 50% seen once. The chain employs TRBV14 and TRBJ2-6, with D perhaps being TRBD1 or TRBD2 (5 bases each). The sequence was collected from a man between 25 and 39 years old in good health. Material for sequencing was memory CD4+ T cells sorted from blood. Noted subset: CD45RA-negative fraction. The CDR3: CASSQLGASGANVLTF. The CDR3 nucleotides are TGTGCCAGCAGCCAACTCGGGGCGTCTGGGGCCAACGTCCTGACTTTC.